These 3 T cell receptor beta chains were sequenced from one sample in a study of beta chain features in type 1 diabetes (dated by TCRdb to the late 2010s). Library preparation was by the immunoSEQ multiplex PCR assay. The entire isolated RNA was reverse transcribed using the High Capacity cDNA Reverse Transcription Kit, and thus expressed TCRB transcripts were sequenced. Imported from immuneACCESS, the table was reduced by TCRdb to in-frame sequences with V and J called. These copies leave out some clones; in studies compared against another copy, an unresolved V gene accounts for under half, and the cause of the remainder is not known. Recorded for this sample are just under 150,000 clones; roughly 10% of them occurred a single time. Around 1.2% of the sample is taken by the ten largest. Sequencing used naive CD4+ T cells from blood. The label giving this sample's cell subset or site can be read as: true naive CD4+ T cells. The source is a man aged 18 to 29 in good health.

This chain connects TRBV21-1 to TRBJ2-7; the DNA was not compared with TRBD1, the D call given in the table. TRBV21-1 is a documented pseudogene. This CDR3 spans 17 amino acids. The CDR3 sequence is CASSKVVGQGGRHEQYF. The DNA of the CDR3 is TGTGCCAGCAGCAAAGTTGTAGGACAGGGCGGGAGACACGAGCAGTACTTC.

The sample holds many counts of this clone. The V and J genes are TRBV18 and TRBJ2-7, with D unresolved. CDR1 and CDR2 from the germline V gene are KGHSH and LQKENI. V was trimmed by 5 bases and J by 4 bases, leaving 9 bases between them. This CDR3 has 12 residues. CDR3 coding DNA: TGTGCCAGCTCAGCCCGAGTATACGAGCAGTACTTC. Protein: CASSARVYEQYF.

This chain uses TRBV10-3 with TRBJ2-7; 9 nucleotides agree with TRBD1. With V trimmed by 11 bases and J by 4 bases, 9 bases remained unmatched. The CDR3 has 13 residues. Germline V CDR1 and CDR2: ENHRY, SYGVKD. The CDR3 here is CACTGTGRYEQYF. CDR3 nucleotide sequence: TGTGCCTGTACCGGGACAGGGAGGTACGAGCAGTACTTC.